Shown below are 2 T cell receptor beta chains from a single sample sequenced in a study of cytomegalovirus exposure and HLA in healthy donors (dated by TCRdb to 2015 to 2018). The method was the immunoSEQ multiplex PCR assay. For the multiplex PCR, a mixture combining 60 forward primers for TCR Vbeta segments and 13 reverse primers for TCR Jbeta segments was used. The immuneACCESS repertoire file appears here via TCRdb, limited to in-frame rearrangements. These files lack a portion of the clones; in checked studies, under half of the deficit traces to unresolved V genes, and the cause of the others is not known. This sample is represented by about 98,000 clones; roughly three fifths of them were singletons. In total, the top ten clones hold over 4% of the sample. The specimen sequenced was PBMCs. The receptors stem from a human donor in good health.

The chain links TRBV30 to TRBJ1-2, with 11 bases that match TRBD1. Germline CDR1 GTSNPN, CDR2 SVGIG (reference sequence). J lost 4 bases, V lost 5 bases, and 12 bases had no gene match. CDR3 length: 16 amino acids. DNA of the CDR3: TGTGCCTGGCCTCCGGGACAGGGGGGTCGGAGCTATGGCTACACCTTC. It yields the protein CAWPPGQGGRSYGYTF.

The chain carries TRBV27 and TRBJ2-7, with 11 positions matching TRBD2. V lost 2 bases to trimming and J lost 4 bases; unmatched junction nucleotides: 4. The CDR3 has 15 residues. The germline CDR1 and CDR2 sequences are MNHEY and SMNVEV (reference sequence). CDR3 amino acids: CASSLRTSGLYEQYF. In DNA form, the CDR3 reads TGTGCCAGCAGTTTACGGACTAGCGGGCTTTACGAGCAGTACTTC.